The 15 T cell receptor beta chains below all came from one sample that was sequenced in a study of T cells in Graves' hyperthyroidism and ophthalmopathy. Template material for amplifying TCR beta CDR3 regions consisted of RNA transcripts. HTBI primers were employed in a first-round RT-PCR of the TCR CDR3. TCRdb re-analysed the multiplex PCR reads in MiXCR, keeping a single row per CDR3 protein. Of about 640,000 distinct CDR3 sequences in the sample, less than 25% were seen once. Material: blood. The receptors come from a man aged 25-40 years with Graves' ophthalmopathy.

This clonotype was counted between two and nine times. CDR3: CASSEGTGIAGELFF. CDR3 bases: TGTGCCAGCAGTGAGGGGACAGGAATAGCCGGGGAGCTGTTTTTT. The chain carries TRBV6-1 and TRBJ2-2; TRBD1 aligns across 8 bases. The CDR3 extends over 15 amino acids. V was pared by 3 bases and J by 6 bases, with 6 bases of the junction left unmatched. Germline values: CDR1 MNHNS, CDR2 SASEGT.

This clonotype was recorded at least ten times. The J gene is TRBJ2-3, the V gene TRBV7-6; 8 nucleotides align to TRBD2. Looked up from germline, CDR1 is SGHVS and CDR2 is FNYEAQ. The CDR3 loop spans 16 amino acids. With V trimmed by 5 bases and J by 0 bases, 7 bases remained unmatched. The CDR3 DNA is TGTGCCAGCAGCCATTTACTAGCGGATAGCACAGATACGCAGTATTTT. Translation gives CASSHLLADSTDTQYF.

The chain carries TRBV12-3 or TRBV12-4 and TRBJ1-1, with D unclear. The ends were cut back, 1 base at V and 7 bases at J, with 10 bases in the middle. This CDR3 has 13 residues. This chain's CDR3 is CASSLVVGFEAFF. The CDR3 DNA sequence: TGTGCCAGCAGTTTAGTTGTCGGTTTTGAAGCTTTCTTT.

The rearrangement uses TRBV7-9 and TRBJ2-1; the D gene is possibly TRBD2 (7 bases). CDR3 length: 16 amino acids. Germline-derived CDR1 and CDR2 are SEHNR and FQNEAQ (reference sequence). V lost 5 bases to trimming and J lost 2 bases, with 16 bases between them. For the CDR3, the DNA is TGTGCCAGCAGCCCTACTGGGGGGGGCCCCTACAATGAGCAGTTCTTC. This codes for CASSPTGGGPYNEQFF.

The V gene is TRBV5-1, the J gene TRBJ1-4; no reliable D call. Trimming left V 4 bases short and J 8 bases short, with 18 bases between. Germline V gives CDR1 SGHRS, CDR2 YFSETQ. This CDR3 has 15 residues. The CDR3 coding sequence is TGCGCCAGCAGCGTTGGCGTTTTGGGGAGGGAAAAACTGTTTTTT. The encoded protein is CASSVGVLGREKLFF. The variable domain in full, completed from reference TRBV5-1 and TRBJ1-4, reads KAGVTQTPRYLIKTRGQQVTLSCSPISGHRSVSWYQQTPGQGLQFLFEYFSETQRNKGNFPGRFSGRQFSNSRSEMNVSTLELGDSALYLCASSVGVLGREKLFFGSGTQLSVL.

The chain has TRBV29-1 and TRBJ2-3, with TRBD2 matching 14 bases. Germline V CDR1 and CDR2: SQVTM, ANQGSEA. This CDR3 spans 16 amino acids. V trimming: 3 bases; J trimming: 4 bases; junction bases outside the gene matches: 6. The CDR3 bases are TGCAGCGTTGAGGAGACTAGCGGGAGGGCTTCAGATACGCAGTATTTT. It codes for CSVEETSGRASDTQYF.

V and J are TRBV19 and TRBJ1-5, with TRBD1 as a possible D gene (5 bases). Germline V lookup: CDR1 LNHDA, CDR2 SQIVND (reference sequence). The CDR3 runs to 17 residues. V was clipped by 6 bases and J by 0 bases, with 18 bases between them. The CDR3 protein is CASRVGAVAYSNQPQHF. The CDR3 DNA is TGTGCCAGTAGGGTAGGGGCGGTCGCCTATAGCAATCAGCCCCAGCATTTT.

The chain uses TRBV9 and TRBJ2-7; D tentatively reads TRBD1 or TRBD2 (6 bases each). V was clipped by 3 bases and J by 7 bases, with 14 bases between them. The CDR3 extends over 13 amino acids. CDR1 is SGDLS, CDR2 YYNGEE, per germline. The CDR3: CASSGGARDEQYF. The CDR3 nucleotides are TGTGCCAGCAGCGGGGGGGCCAGGGATGAGCAGTACTTC.

The rearrangement uses TRBV20-1 and TRBJ2-3; D gene unclear. Germline loops: CDR1 DFQATT, CDR2 SNEGSKA (reference sequence). The CDR3 has 14 amino acids. The V end was cut by 3 bases, the J end by 0 bases, with 10 bases between. DNA of the CDR3: TGCAGTGCTAGCCCTGACCTTAGCACAGATACGCAGTATTTT. Amino acids: CSASPDLSTDTQYF.

The V and J genes are TRBV27 and TRBJ1-4; a possible D gene is TRBD1 (5 bases). The V end lost 5 bases, the J end lost 5 bases, and 18 bases lay between the germline ends. This CDR3 is built from 16 residues. The germline V gene has CDR1 MNHEY and CDR2 SMNVEV (reference sequence). DNA for the CDR3: TGTGCCAGCAGTGCCTGGGTGGGGGAGGGGAATGAAAAACTGTTTTTT. Amino acid sequence: CASSAWVGEGNEKLFF.

In this sample, this clonotype turned up a few times. This chain's CDR3 is CASSQWDRRAENTIYF. The DNA for the CDR3 is TGTGCCAGCAGCCAATGGGACAGAAGGGCTGAAAACACCATATATTTT. The V call is TRBV14, the J call TRBJ1-3; 7 nucleotides agree with TRBD1. V shed 2 bases and J 6 bases; nucleotides not matched to a gene: 10. The CDR3 is made up of 16 amino acids. Germline assignment: CDR1 SGHDN and CDR2 FVKESK.

This clonotype was picked up many times. The rearrangement joins TRBV20-1 to TRBJ2-5; no clear D gene. V shed 3 bases and J shed 3 bases, with 11 bases lying between them. The CDR3 length is 13 residues. Germline values: CDR1 DFQATT, CDR2 SNEGSKA (reference sequence). CDR3 amino acids: CSARRPPEETQYF. CDR3 nucleotide sequence: TGCAGTGCTAGGAGACCTCCCGAAGAGACCCAGTACTTC.

This clonotype was observed a few times. In DNA, the CDR3 is TGCAGCGTGGGGCGGACAGTGCGGGAGACCCAGTACTTC. Translating it yields CSVGRTVRETQYF. The chain is built from TRBV29-1 and TRBJ2-5; the D gene is possibly TRBD1 (6 bases). Germline V lookup: CDR1 SQVTM, CDR2 ANQGSEA. The CDR3 runs to 13 residues. V dropped 6 bases and J dropped 5 bases, with 16 bases sitting between them.

This clonotype was recorded a few times. The chain recombines TRBV12-3 or TRBV12-4 with TRBJ1-5; perhaps TRBD1 as D (6 bases). This CDR3 region has 15 residues. V was pared by 4 bases and J by 6 bases, with 16 bases between. Here the CDR3 reads CASSSATGYSQPQHF. The CDR3 region has the DNA TGTGCCAGCAGTTCAGCGACAGGATATTCTCAGCCCCAGCATTTT.

The genes are TRBV19 and TRBJ2-1, with 15 bases lining up with TRBD2. V dropped 7 bases and J dropped 0; count of bases not matched to a gene: 7. This CDR3 has 18 residues. Germline CDR1 reads LNHDA; CDR2 reads SQIVND (reference sequence). The CDR3 sequence: CASMRTSGRASSYNEQFF. CDR3 sequence (DNA): TGTGCCAGTATGAGGACTAGCGGGAGGGCCAGCTCCTACAATGAGCAGTTCTTC. The entire variable domain, with the rest obtained from reference TRBV19 and TRBJ2-1, is as follows: DGGITQSPKYLFRKEGQNVTLSCEQNLNHDAMYWYRQDPGQGLRLIYYSQIVNDFQKGDIAEGYSVSREKKESFPLTVTSAQKNPTAFYLCASMRTSGRASSYNEQFFGPGTRLTVL.